The clone carrying this T cell receptor (beta chain) was observed a handful of times. Its antigen is unknown. The sample belongs to a study of vaccination and CD4 T cells after COVID-19. Study-wide background: At a median approximately 100 days (range 35 to 161) after diagnosis, post-COVID samples were drawn. Study-level findings and limits: The great majority, 304 of 307 vaccine-specific clones, proved spike mono-reactive in convalescent patients.

Germline CDR1 is DFQATT and CDR2 is SNEGSKA (reference sequence). The length of the CDR3 is 14 residues. The V gene lost 4 bases and the J gene lost 8 bases, with 18 bases spanning the gap. Treatment indicated: roughly ten-day PBMC culture with coronavirus spike peptide pools or control peptides (ViraFEST assay). Before TCRs were sequenced, ViraFEST expanded antigen-specific T cells with peptide pools. In this cohort, PCR tests turned positive between March and December 2020, predating US Alpha, Beta and Delta variants. Oncomine TCR Beta short-read sequencing was applied to DNA from cultured CD4+ T cells. TCRdb re-derived calls from the PCR reads in MiXCR, one entry per CDR3 protein. The sample comprises under 25,000 distinct CDR3 sequences, around 42% of which are singletons, and roughly an eighth rests with the top ten.

Sequencing input: CD4+ T cells from blood, cultured in vitro. The source of this sequence is a human donor who had recovered from COVID-19. V gene TRBV20-1 combines with J gene TRBJ2-1, with D maybe TRBD2 (6 bases). The CDR3 DNA follows: TGCAGTGCTAAACGAGGGAGCGGGCGGTATGAGCAGTTCTTC. This translates into CSAKRGSGRYEQFF.